This T cell receptor beta chain was retrieved from a study of T-cell memory formation after mild COVID-19. Note on this clonotype: Its antigen remains unidentified.

Trimming removed 6 bases at V and 5 bases at J, with 10 bases between. The CDR3 is 12 residues long. Study-wide findings and caveats: Clones contracting over day 15 to 85 were CD4/CD8 balanced, with later expanders leaning CD4+. Among contracting clones, CD4+ were mainly CM/EM and CD8+ enriched in EMRA.

TCRdb called the 5' RACE reads again in MiXCR, with one record for every CDR3 protein. The sample holds under 650,000 distinct CDR3 sequences, more than 15% seen once. This clonotype originated in an adult woman who had mild COVID-19 (a few samples of this study predate the infection). Cell type and time point are not known. V and J are TRBV12-3 or TRBV12-4 and TRBJ2-5; D is unresolved. The material sequenced was PBMCs or a T cell subset sorted from them (not recorded which). The CDR3: CASSPRFETQYF. CDR3 DNA: TGTGCCAGCAGCCCTCGGTTCGAGACCCAGTACTTC.